One and the same sample provided the 9 T cell receptor beta chains below, sequenced in a study of control samples from healthy donors and cancer patients (dated by TCRdb to 2018 to 2020). Libraries were prepared through the immunoSEQ multiplex PCR assay. TCRdb's version of the immuneACCESS table is confined to in-frame rearrangements and falls short of the full clone set. An unresolved V gene accounts for under half of the shortfall where checked; the remainder is of unknown origin. In this sample the table shows under 30,000 clones, roughly 85% of which occur a single time. The ten largest clones capture approximately 6.9% of the sample. The sample taken for sequencing was PBMCs. The source is an older woman with head and neck cancer.

This clone has only a few counts. The V and J genes are TRBV25-1 and TRBJ2-1, with 7 bases identical to TRBD1. J lost 4 bases, V lost 2 bases, and 14 bases had no gene match. The germline V gene has CDR1 MGHDK and CDR2 SYGVNS. The CDR3 has 18 residues. This chain's CDR3 is CASSENPTRGQAYNEQFF. The CDR3 nucleotides are TGTGCCAGCAGTGAAAACCCCACGAGGGGGCAGGCATACAATGAGCAGTTCTTC.

V is TRBV28 and J is TRBJ1-2; TRBD1 aligns across 8 bases. CDR1 is MDHEN and CDR2 is SYDVKM in the germline V gene. The CDR3 totals 13 residues. The V segment lost 4 bases and the J segment 4 bases; nucleotides outside the gene matches: 2. The CDR3 is CASSWDRIYGYTF. The DNA for the CDR3 is TGTGCCAGCAGTTGGGACAGGATCTATGGCTACACCTTC.

This chain connects TRBV12-3 or TRBV12-4 to TRBJ2-7, with 9 bases identical to TRBD1. V shed 10 bases, J shed 4 bases, and the junction held 8 bases outside the gene matches. The length of the CDR3 is 13 residues. The CDR3 DNA is TGTGCCACCTCACGACAGGGGGGATACGAGCAGTACTTC. Its translation is CATSRQGGYEQYF.

J is TRBJ1-5 and V is TRBV3-1 (or the pseudogene TRBV3-2); D gene ambiguous. The V and J ends lost 0 bases and 4 bases respectively, with 7 bases between them. Germline CDR1 LGHDT, CDR2 YNNKEL (reference sequence). The CDR3 length is 14 residues. CDR3 protein: CASSQDRTNQPQHF. The DNA of the CDR3 is TGTGCCAGCAGCCAAGACAGAACGAATCAGCCCCAGCATTTT.

This chain connects TRBV5-4 to TRBJ1-1; D possibly corresponds to TRBD1 (5 bases). Per the germline V gene, CDR1 is SGHNT and CDR2 is YYREEE (reference sequence). This CDR3 region has 14 residues. V lost 2 bases to trimming and J lost 0 bases, with 8 bases between them. CDR3 in amino acids: CASSFGGVNTEAFF. The CDR3, as DNA: TGTGCCAGCAGCTTTGGGGGGGTGAACACTGAAGCTTTCTTT.

This clone was seen only a few times. The chain joins TRBV25-1 to TRBJ1-5; D call uncertain. CDR3 size: 14 residues. The V and J ends lost 4 bases and 8 bases respectively, with 15 bases between them. Germline V gene lookup returns CDR1 MGHDK and CDR2 SYGVNS. In nucleotides, the CDR3 is TGTGCCAGCAGTGGAAGTGGGAACTTTAAGCCCCAGCATTTT. This gives the protein CASSGSGNFKPQHF.

V usage is TRBV30 and J usage is TRBJ2-1; 10 bases are a match to TRBD2. V shed 4 bases and J 8 bases; nucleotides not matched to a gene: 5. This CDR3 is 13 amino acids long. CDR1 is GTSNPN and CDR2 is SVGIG in the germline V gene (reference sequence). The DNA for the CDR3 is TGTGCCTGGAACAGCGGGAGGGTGGATGAGCAGTTCTTC. This codes for CAWNSGRVDEQFF.

The V and J genes are TRBV29-1 and TRBJ2-7; 8 nucleotides align to TRBD1. The CDR3 is made up of 15 amino acids. The V gene's germline CDR1 is SQVTM and CDR2 ANQGSEA. The V segment lost 4 bases and the J segment 3 bases; nucleotides outside the gene matches: 11. CDR3 amino acids: CSVVGLSTGGYEQYF. Here the CDR3 DNA reads TGCAGCGTTGTCGGCTTAAGTACAGGGGGCTACGAGCAGTACTTC.

This clone was observed a few times. J is TRBJ1-2 and V is TRBV5-1; TRBD1 aligns across 9 bases. The CDR3 totals 16 residues. Germline lookup yields CDR1 SGHRS and CDR2 YFSETQ. The V and J ends lost 3 bases and 4 bases, in that order; junction bases with no gene match: 10. This CDR3 is CASSYLTGGPSYGYTF. DNA for the CDR3: TGCGCCAGCAGCTATCTGACAGGGGGGCCTAGCTATGGCTACACCTTC.